The entry below describes one T cell receptor (beta chain). This sample was taken from a study of neoadjuvant anti-PD-1 for oral cavity cancer. As to time point: after neoadjuvant nivolumab, at surgical resection. Here immunoSEQ multiplex PCR was the method, and the copy in TCRdb shows in-frame clones only, minus some. This table holds 40,000 to 50,000 clones, approximately 80% found once. Material: PBMCs, obtained after nivolumab (anti-PD-1) treatment. This clonotype originated in a person aged 35-79 years with oral cavity squamous cell carcinoma.

CDR3: CASSLEYRAYEQYF. The CDR3 DNA reads as TGTGCCAGCAGCTTAGAGTACAGGGCTTACGAGCAGTACTTC. The rearrangement links TRBV7-2 to TRBJ2-7, with a possible D match to TRBD1 (6 bases). CDR3 length: 14 residues. CDR1 and CDR2 from the germline V gene are SGHTA and FQGNSA. Trimming shortened V by 1 base and J by 4 bases, and 11 bases separated the two germline ends.